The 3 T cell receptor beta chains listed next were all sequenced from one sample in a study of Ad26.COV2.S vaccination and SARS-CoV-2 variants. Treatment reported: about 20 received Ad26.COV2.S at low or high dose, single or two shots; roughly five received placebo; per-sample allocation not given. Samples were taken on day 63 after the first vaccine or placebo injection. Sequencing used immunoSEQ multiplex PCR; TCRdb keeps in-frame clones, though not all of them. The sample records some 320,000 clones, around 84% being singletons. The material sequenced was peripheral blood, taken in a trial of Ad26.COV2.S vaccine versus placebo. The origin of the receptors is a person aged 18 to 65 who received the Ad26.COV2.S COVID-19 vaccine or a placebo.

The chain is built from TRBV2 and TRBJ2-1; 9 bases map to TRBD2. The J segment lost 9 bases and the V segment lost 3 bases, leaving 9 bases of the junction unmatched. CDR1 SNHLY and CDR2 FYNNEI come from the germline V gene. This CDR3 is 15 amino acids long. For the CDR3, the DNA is TGTGCCAGCAGTGAGGCCGCGGGGGGGGACGGTGAGCAGTTCTTC. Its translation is CASSEAAGGDGEQFF.

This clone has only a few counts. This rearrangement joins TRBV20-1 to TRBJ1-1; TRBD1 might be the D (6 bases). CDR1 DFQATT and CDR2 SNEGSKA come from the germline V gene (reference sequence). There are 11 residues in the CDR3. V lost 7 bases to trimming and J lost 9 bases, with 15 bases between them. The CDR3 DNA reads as TGCAGTGGACAGGATCTTTCAAAAGCTTTCTTT. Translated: CSGQDLSKAFF.

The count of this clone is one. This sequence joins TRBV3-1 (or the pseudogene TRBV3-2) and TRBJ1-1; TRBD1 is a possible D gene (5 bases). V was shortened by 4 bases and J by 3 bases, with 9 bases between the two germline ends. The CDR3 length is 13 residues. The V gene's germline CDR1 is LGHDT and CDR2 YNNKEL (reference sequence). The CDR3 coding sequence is TGTGCCAGCAGCCGCGGGGCGGACACTGAAGCTTTCTTT. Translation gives CASSRGADTEAFF.